This entry is about one T cell receptor beta chain. Its specificity is not known. The CDR3 consists of 17 residues. The ends lost 1 base at V and 1 base at J; junction bases unmatched: 2. From germline, CDR1 is SQVTM and CDR2 ANQGSEA. The method was immunoSEQ multiplex PCR; TCRdb's version includes in-frame clones alone and lacks a portion of them. The sample contains under 50,000 clones, about 90% of which appear only once. The data are from a study of T cell responses to AZD1222 COVID-19 vaccine. General study results and limits: Repertoire sampling was restricted to post-peak T cell response timepoints.

The sequencing here drew on peripheral blood, taken 28 days after the second AZD1222 dose. The source of this sequence is an adult who received the AZD1222 COVID-19 vaccine. The V call is TRBV29-1, the J call TRBJ2-2; 14 nucleotides agree with TRBD2. The CDR3, as DNA: TGCAGCGTTGAAGGAGGGACTAGCGGGAGGAACACCGGGGAGCTGTTTTTT. It is translated as CSVEGGTSGRNTGELFF.